What follows is one T cell receptor (beta chain) and its context. The record originates from a study of blood T cell repertoires in COVID-19. Measured with immunoSEQ multiplex PCR; TCRdb has only the in-frame clones, and not every one. The table records 120,000 or so clones, 75% to 90% of them present only once. J was trimmed by 4 bases and V by 8 bases; bases with no gene match: 7. The V gene's germline CDR1 is MNHEY and CDR2 SVGAGI. The CDR3 extends over 14 amino acids. The TCR originated in a human donor in a cohort sampled during active COVID-19. V usage is TRBV6-5 and J usage is TRBJ2-1; 8 bases agree with TRBD2. The sequencing input was peripheral blood. CDR3 sequence: CASRWTSQYNEQFF. DNA of the CDR3: TGTGCCAGCCGTTGGACTAGCCAGTACAATGAGCAGTTCTTC.